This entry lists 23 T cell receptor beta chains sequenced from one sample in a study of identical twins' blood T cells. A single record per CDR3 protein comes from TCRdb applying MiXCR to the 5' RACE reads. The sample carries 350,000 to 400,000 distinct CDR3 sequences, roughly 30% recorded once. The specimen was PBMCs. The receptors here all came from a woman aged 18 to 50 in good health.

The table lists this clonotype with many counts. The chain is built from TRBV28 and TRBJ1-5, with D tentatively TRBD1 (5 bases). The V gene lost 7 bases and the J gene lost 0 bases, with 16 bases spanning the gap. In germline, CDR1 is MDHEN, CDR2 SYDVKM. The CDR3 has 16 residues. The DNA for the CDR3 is TGTGCCAGCACCTTGGGGGGGAGTTATAGCAATCAGCCCCAGCATTTT. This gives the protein CASTLGGSYSNQPQHF.

CDR3 residues: CSARDRTGGDRAFF. DNA for the CDR3: TGCAGTGCTAGAGATCGAACAGGGGGCGATAGGGCTTTCTTT. The rearrangement joins TRBV20-1 to TRBJ1-1; 9 bases match TRBD1. The CDR3 covers 14 residues. Trimming cost V 0 bases and J 11 bases; bases outside gene matches: 10. Germline values: CDR1 DFQATT, CDR2 SNEGSKA (reference sequence).

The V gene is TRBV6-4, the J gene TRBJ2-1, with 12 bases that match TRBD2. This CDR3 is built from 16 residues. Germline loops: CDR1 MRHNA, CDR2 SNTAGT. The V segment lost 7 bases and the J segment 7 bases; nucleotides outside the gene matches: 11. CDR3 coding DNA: TGTGCCAGCAATGCATCTGGACTAGCGGGAATTAATGAGCAGTTCTTC. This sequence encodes CASNASGLAGINEQFF.

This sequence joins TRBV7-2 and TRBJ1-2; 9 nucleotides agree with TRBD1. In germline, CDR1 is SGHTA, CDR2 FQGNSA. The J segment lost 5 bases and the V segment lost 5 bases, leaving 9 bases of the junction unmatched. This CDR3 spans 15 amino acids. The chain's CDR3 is CASSVIGTGIYGYTF. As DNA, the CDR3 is TGTGCCAGCAGCGTGATTGGGACAGGGATTTATGGCTACACCTTC. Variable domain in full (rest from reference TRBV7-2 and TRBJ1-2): GAGVSQSPSNKVTEKGKDVELRCDPISGHTALYWYRQSLGQGLEFLIYFQGNSAPDKSGLPSDRFSAERTGGSVSTLTIQRTQQEDSAVYLCASSVIGTGIYGYTFGSGTRLTVV.

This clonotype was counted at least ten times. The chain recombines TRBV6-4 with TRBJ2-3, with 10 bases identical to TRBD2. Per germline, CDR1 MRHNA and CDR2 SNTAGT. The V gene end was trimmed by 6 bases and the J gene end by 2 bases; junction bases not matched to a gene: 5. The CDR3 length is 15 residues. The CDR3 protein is CASRTSGADTDTQYF. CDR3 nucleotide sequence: TGTGCCAGCAGAACTAGCGGGGCCGACACAGATACGCAGTATTTT.

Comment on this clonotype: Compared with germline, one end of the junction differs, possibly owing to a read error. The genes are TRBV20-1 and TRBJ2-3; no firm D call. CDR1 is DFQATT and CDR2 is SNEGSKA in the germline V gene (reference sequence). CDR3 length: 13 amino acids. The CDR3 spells CSVGLRAPDTRYF. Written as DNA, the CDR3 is TGCAGTGTAGGTCTCCGAGCCCCGGATACGCGGTATTTT.

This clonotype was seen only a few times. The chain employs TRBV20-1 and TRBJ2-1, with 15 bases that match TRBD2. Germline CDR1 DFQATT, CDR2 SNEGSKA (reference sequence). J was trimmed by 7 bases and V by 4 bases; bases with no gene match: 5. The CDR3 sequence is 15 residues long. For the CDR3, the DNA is TGCAGTGCTACCGGACTAGCGGGGGGGCCAAATGAGCAGTTCTTC. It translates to CSATGLAGGPNEQFF.

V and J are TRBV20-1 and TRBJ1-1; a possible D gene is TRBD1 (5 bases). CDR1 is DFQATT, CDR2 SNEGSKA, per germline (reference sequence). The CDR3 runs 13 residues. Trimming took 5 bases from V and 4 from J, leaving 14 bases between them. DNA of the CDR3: TGCAGTGCTCAAGCCGACAGTCCCACTGAAGCTTTCTTT. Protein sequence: CSAQADSPTEAFF.

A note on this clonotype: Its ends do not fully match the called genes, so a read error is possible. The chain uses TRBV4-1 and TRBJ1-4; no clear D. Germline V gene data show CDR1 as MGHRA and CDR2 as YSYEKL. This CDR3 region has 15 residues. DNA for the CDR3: TGTGCCAGCAGCCGGAATGAGGAAGAATACGAAAAACTGTTTTTT. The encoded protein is CASSRNEEEYEKLFF.

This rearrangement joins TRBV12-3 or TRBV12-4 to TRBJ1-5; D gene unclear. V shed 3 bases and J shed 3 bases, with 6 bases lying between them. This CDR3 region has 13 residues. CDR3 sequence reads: CASSFGFNQPQHF. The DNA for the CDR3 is TGTGCCAGCAGTTTCGGCTTCAATCAGCCCCAGCATTTT.

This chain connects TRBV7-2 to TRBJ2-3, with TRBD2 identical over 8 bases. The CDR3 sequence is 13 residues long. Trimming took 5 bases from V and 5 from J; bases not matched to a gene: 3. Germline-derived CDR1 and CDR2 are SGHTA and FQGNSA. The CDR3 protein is CASSRTSGDTQYF. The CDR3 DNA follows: TGTGCCAGCAGCCGCACTAGCGGAGATACGCAGTATTTT.

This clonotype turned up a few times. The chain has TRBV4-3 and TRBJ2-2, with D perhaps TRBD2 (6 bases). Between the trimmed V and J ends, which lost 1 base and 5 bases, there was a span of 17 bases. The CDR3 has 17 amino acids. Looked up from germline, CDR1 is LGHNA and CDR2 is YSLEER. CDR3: CASSQVFAGLGTGELFF. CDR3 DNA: TGCGCCAGCAGCCAAGTTTTTGCGGGACTCGGAACCGGGGAGCTGTTTTTT.

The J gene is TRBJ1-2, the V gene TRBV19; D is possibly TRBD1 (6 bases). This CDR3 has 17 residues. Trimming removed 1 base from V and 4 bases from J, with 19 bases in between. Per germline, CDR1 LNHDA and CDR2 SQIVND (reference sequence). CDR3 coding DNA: TGTGCCAGTAGTATAGTAGGTAGGGGGGAGAACTCCTATGGCTACACCTTC. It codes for CASSIVGRGENSYGYTF.

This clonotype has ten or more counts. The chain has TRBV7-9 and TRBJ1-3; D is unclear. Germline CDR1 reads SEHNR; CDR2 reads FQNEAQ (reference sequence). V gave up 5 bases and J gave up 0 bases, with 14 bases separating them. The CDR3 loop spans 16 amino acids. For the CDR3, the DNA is TGTGCCAGCAGCCTATTGCGGGAACACTCTGGAAACACCATATATTTT. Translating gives CASSLLREHSGNTIYF.

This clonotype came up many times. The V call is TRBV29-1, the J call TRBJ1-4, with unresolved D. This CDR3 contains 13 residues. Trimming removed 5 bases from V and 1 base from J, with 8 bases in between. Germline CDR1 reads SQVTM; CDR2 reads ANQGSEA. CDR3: CSVSRGTNEKLFF. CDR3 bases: TGCAGCGTTAGCCGGGGAACTAATGAAAAACTGTTTTTT.

DNA of the CDR3: TGTGCCACCCGGGACAGGGGCACAGATACGCAGTATTTT. It encodes CATRDRGTDTQYF. This chain connects TRBV24-1 to TRBJ2-3, with 9 bases identical to TRBD1. In germline, CDR1 is KGHDR, CDR2 SFDVKD. CDR3 length equals 13 residues. Trimming took 9 bases from V and 1 from J; bases not matched to a gene: 1.

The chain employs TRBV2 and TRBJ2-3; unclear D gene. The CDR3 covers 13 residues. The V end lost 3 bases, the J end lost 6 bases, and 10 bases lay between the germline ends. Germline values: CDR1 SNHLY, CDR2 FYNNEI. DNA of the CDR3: TGTGCCAGCAGTGACGTAGGGCGGGATACGCAGTATTTT. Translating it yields CASSDVGRDTQYF.

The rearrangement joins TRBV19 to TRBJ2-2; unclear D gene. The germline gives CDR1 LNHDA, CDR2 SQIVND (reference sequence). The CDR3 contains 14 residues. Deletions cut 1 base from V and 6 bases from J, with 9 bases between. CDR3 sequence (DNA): TGTGCCAGTAGTATAGGTGGGGTGGCCGGGGAGCTGTTTTTT. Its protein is CASSIGGVAGELFF. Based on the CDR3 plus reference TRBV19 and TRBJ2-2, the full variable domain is DGGITQSPKYLFRKEGQNVTLSCEQNLNHDAMYWYRQDPGQGLRLIYYSQIVNDFQKGDIAEGYSVSREKKESFPLTVTSAQKNPTAFYLCASSIGGVAGELFFGEGSRLTVL.

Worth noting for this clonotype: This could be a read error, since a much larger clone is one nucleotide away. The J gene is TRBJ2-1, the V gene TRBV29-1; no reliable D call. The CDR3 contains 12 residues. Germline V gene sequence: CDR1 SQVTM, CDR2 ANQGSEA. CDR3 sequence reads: CSGVSFSNEQFF. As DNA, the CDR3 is TGCAGTGGAGTGTCATTTTCCAATGAGCAGTTCTTC.

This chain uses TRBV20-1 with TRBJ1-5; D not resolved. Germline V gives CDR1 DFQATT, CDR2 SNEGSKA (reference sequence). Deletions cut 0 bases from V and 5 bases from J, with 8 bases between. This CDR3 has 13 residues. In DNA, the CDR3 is TGCAGTGCTAGAGATGGGTATTATCAGCCCCAGCATTTT. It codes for CSARDGYYQPQHF.

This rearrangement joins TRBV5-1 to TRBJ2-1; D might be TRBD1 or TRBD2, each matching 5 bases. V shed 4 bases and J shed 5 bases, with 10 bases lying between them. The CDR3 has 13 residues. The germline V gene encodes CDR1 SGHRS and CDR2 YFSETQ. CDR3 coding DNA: TGCGCCAGCAGCCGGGACCCCAACAATGAGCAGTTCTTC. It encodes CASSRDPNNEQFF.

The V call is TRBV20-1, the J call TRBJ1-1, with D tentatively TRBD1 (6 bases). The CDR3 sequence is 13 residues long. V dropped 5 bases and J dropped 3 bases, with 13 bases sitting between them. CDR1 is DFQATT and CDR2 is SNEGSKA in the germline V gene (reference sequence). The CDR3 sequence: CSALQGSDTEAFF. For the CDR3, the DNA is TGCAGTGCTCTTCAGGGGAGCGACACTGAAGCTTTCTTT.

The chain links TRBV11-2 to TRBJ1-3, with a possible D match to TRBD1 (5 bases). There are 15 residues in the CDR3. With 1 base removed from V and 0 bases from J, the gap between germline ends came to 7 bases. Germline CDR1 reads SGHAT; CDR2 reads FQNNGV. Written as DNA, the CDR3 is TGTGCCAGCAGCTTAGGACAGTCCTCTGGAAACACCATATATTTT. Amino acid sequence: CASSLGQSSGNTIYF.